The text below deals with one T cell receptor beta chain. The germline gives CDR1 MDHEN, CDR2 SYDVKM. V lost 0 bases and J 6 bases, leaving 12 bases between the germline ends. The CDR3 is 14 amino acids. The data originate from a study of patients and donors after allogeneic stem cell transplantation. TCRdb itself ran the RT-PCR reads through MiXCR, one entry per CDR3 protein. Of 150,000 to 200,000 distinct CDR3 sequences listed, 30% are singletons. The sequence derives from a human donor who was either an allogeneic HSCT recipient or a stem cell or donor lymphocyte infusion donor (not recorded which). It is not recorded whose cells these are; they may come from a transplant donor. The sequenced sample consisted of blood, either unsorted or a sorted T cell fraction (not recorded which). V gene TRBV28 combines with J gene TRBJ2-7; TRBD2 might be the D (6 bases). CDR3 loop: CASSLWKGLSEQYF. For the CDR3, the DNA is TGTGCCAGCAGTTTATGGAAGGGACTGAGCGAGCAGTACTTC.